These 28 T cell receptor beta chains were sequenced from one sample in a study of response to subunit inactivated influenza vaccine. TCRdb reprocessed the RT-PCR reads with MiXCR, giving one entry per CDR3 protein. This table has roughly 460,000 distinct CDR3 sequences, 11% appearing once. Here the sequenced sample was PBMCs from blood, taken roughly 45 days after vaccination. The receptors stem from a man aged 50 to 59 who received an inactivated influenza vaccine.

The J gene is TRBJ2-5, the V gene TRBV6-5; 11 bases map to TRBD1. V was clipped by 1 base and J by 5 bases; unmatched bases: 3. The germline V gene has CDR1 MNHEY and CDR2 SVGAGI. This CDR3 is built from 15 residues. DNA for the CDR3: TGTGCCAGCAGTTACTTACGGGACAGGGGGGAGACCCAGTACTTC. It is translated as CASSYLRDRGETQYF.

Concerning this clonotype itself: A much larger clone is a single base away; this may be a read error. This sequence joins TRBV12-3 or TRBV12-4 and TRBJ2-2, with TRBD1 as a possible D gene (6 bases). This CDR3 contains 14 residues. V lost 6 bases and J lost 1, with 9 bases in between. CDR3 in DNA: TGTGCCAGCAGGACGGGACAGAACACCGGGGAGCTGTTTTTT. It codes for CASRTGQNTGELFF.

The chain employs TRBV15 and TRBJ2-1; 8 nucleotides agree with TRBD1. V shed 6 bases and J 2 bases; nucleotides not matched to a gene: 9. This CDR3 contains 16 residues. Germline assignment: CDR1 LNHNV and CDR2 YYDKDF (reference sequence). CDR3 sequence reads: CATSTGQGLAYNEQFF. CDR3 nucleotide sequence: TGTGCCACCAGTACAGGACAGGGACTTGCCTACAATGAGCAGTTCTTC.

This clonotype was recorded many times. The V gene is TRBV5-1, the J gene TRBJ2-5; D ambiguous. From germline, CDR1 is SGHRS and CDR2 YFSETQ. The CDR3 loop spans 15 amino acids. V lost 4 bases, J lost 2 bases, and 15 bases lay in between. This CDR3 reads CASSIGPSRQETQYF. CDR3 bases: TGCGCCAGCAGCATCGGACCAAGCCGACAAGAGACCCAGTACTTC. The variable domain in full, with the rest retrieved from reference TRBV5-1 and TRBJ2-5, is KAGVTQTPRYLIKTRGQQVTLSCSPISGHRSVSWYQQTPGQGLQFLFEYFSETQRNKGNFPGRFSGRQFSNSRSEMNVSTLELGDSALYLCASSIGPSRQETQYFGPGTRLLVL.

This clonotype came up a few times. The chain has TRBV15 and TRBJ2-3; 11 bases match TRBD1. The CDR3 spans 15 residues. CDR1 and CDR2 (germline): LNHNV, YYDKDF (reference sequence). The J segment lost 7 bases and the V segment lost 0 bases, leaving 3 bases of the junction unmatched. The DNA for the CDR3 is TGTGCCACCAGCAGAGAAGGGACAGGGGGAAATACGCAGTATTTT. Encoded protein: CATSREGTGGNTQYF.

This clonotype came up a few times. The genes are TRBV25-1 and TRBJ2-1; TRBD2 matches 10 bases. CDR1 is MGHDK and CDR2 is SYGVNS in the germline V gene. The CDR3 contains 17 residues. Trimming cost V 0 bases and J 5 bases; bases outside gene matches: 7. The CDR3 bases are TGTGCCAGCAGTGAATATTTAGCGGGGGGCTGGGACAATGAGCAGTTCTTC. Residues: CASSEYLAGGWDNEQFF.

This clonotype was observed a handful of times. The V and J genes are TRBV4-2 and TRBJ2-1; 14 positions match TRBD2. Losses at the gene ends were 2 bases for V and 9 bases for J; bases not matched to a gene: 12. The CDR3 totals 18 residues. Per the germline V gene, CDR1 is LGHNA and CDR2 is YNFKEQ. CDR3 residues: CASSQTRLAGGVPGEQFF. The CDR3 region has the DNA TGTGCCAGCAGCCAAACCAGACTAGCGGGAGGGGTCCCCGGTGAGCAGTTCTTC.

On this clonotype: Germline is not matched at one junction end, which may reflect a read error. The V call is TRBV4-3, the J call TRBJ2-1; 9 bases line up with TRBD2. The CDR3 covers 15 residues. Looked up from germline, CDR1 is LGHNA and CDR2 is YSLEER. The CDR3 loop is CASGQYSGSYNEQFF. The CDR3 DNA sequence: TGCGCCAGCGGCCAATATAGCGGGAGCTACAATGAGCAGTTCTTC.

The CDR3 bases are TGTGCCAGCAGCAGAGGGCAGACATACAATGAGCAGTTCTTC. Translation: CASSRGQTYNEQFF. The chain joins TRBV7-6 to TRBJ2-1; a possible D gene is TRBD2 (5 bases). Germline CDR1 and CDR2: SGHVS and FNYEAQ. The CDR3 has 14 residues. V was shortened by 5 bases and J by 4 bases, with 12 bases between the two germline ends.

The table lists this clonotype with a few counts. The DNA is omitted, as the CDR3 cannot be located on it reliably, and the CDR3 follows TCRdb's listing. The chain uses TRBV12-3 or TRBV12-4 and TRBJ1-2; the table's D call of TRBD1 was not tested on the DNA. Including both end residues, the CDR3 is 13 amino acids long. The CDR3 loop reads CASSFGPGRGYTF.

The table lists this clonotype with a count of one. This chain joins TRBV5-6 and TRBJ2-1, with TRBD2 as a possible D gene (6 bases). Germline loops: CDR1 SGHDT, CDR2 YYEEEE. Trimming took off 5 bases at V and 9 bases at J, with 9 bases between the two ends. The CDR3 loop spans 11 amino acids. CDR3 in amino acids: CASRGRGEQFF. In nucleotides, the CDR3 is TGTGCCAGCAGGGGGCGGGGTGAGCAGTTCTTC.

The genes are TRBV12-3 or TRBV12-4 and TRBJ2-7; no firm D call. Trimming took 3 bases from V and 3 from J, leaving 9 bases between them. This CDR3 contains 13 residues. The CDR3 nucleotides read TGTGCCAGCAGTTTCTCGGCAGTCTACGAGCAGTACTTC. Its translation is CASSFSAVYEQYF.

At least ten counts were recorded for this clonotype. CDR3 bases: TGTGCCAGCAGTTCCGCCAGGGACCCGCATTCACCCCTCCACTTT. Its protein is CASSSARDPHSPLHF. V usage is TRBV12-3 or TRBV12-4 and J usage is TRBJ1-6, with D possibly being TRBD1 (5 bases). V lost 4 bases and J 8 bases, leaving 15 bases between the germline ends. This CDR3 spans 15 amino acids.

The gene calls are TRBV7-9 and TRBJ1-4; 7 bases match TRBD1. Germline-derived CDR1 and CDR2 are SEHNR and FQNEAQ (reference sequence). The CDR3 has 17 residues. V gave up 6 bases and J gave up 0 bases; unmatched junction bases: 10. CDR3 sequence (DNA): TGTGCCAGCAGTTTTTACGGGACAGCCGCAACTAATGAAAAACTGTTTTTT. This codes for CASSFYGTAATNEKLFF. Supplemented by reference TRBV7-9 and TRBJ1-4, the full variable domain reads DTGVSQNPRHKITKRGQNVTFRCDPISEHNRLYWYRQTLGQGPEFLTYFQNEAQLEKSRLLSDRFSAERPKGSFSTLEIQRTEQGDSAMYLCASSFYGTAATNEKLFFGSGTQLSVL.

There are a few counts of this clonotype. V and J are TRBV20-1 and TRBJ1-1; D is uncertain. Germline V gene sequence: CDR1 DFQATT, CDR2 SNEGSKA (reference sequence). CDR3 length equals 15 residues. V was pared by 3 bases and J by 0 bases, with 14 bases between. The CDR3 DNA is TGCAGTGCTAGCCCCCCCACACTCATGAACACTGAAGCTTTCTTT. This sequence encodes CSASPPTLMNTEAFF.

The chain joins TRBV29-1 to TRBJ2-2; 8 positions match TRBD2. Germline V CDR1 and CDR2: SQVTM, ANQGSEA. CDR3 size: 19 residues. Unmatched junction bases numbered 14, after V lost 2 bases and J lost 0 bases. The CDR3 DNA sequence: TGCAGCGTTGAACCAGAAACTAGCGGTGGGTTCGCGAACACCGGGGAGCTGTTTTTT. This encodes CSVEPETSGGFANTGELFF.

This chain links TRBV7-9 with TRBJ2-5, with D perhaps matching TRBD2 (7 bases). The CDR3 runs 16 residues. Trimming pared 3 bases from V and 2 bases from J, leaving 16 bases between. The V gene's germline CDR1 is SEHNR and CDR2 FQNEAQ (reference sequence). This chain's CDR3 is CASSFSFRGLQETQYF. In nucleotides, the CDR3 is TGTGCCAGCAGCTTTAGTTTCAGGGGACTACAAGAGACCCAGTACTTC.

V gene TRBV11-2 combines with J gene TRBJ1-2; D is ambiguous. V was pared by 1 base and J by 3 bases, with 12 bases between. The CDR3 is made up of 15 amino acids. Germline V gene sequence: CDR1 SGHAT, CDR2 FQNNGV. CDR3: CASSLAPGPYYGYTF. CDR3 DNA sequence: TGTGCCAGCAGCTTAGCGCCAGGACCTTACTATGGCTACACCTTC. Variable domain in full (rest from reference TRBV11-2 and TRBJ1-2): EAGVAQSPRYKIIEKRQSVAFWCNPISGHATLYWYQQILGQGPKLLIQFQNNGVVDDSQLPKDRFSAERLKGVDSTLKIQPAKLEDSAVYLCASSLAPGPYYGYTFGSGTRLTVV.

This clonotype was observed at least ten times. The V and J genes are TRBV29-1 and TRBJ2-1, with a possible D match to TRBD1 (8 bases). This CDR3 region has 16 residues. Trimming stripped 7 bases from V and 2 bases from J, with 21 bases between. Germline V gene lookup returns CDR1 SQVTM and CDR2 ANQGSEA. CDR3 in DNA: TGCAGCGCCGCCCTCGGCGGGGGACAGGCCTACAATGAGCAGTTCTTC. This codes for CSAALGGGQAYNEQFF.

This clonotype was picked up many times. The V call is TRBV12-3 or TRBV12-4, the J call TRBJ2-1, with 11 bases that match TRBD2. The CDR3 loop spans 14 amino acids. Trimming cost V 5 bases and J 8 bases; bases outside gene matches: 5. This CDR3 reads CASSVSGGAHEQFF. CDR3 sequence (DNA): TGTGCCAGCAGTGTTAGCGGGGGGGCTCATGAGCAGTTCTTC.

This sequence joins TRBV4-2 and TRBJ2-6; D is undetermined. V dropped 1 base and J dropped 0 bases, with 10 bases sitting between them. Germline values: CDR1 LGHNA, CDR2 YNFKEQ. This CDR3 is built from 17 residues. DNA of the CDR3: TGTGCCAGCAGCCAAGGGGTGGACCCCTCTGGGGCCAACGTCCTGACTTTC. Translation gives CASSQGVDPSGANVLTF.

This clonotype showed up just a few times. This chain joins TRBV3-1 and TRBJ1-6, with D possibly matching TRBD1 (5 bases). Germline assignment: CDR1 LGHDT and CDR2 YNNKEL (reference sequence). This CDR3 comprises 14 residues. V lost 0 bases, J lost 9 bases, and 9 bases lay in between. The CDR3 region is CASSQEGVISPLHF. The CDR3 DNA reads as TGTGCCAGCAGCCAAGAAGGGGTAATTTCACCCCTCCACTTT.

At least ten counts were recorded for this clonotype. The CDR3 sequence is CSILDRGTSGRLDTQYF. The CDR3 nucleotides are TGCAGCATATTGGACCGAGGGACTAGCGGGAGGTTGGATACGCAGTATTTT. The chain links TRBV29-1 to TRBJ2-3; 15 bases fit TRBD2. J was trimmed by 6 bases and V by 8 bases; bases with no gene match: 15. The germline V gene encodes CDR1 SQVTM and CDR2 ANQGSEA. The CDR3 is 17 amino acids.

The CDR3 spells CATSPRQGPVTGEQYF. CDR3 nucleotides: TGTGCCACCAGCCCCAGACAAGGCCCCGTCACGGGCGAGCAGTACTTC. The V and J genes are TRBV15 and TRBJ2-7, with D hard to call. Trimming took 5 bases from V and 6 from J, leaving 23 bases between them. The germline V gene encodes CDR1 LNHNV and CDR2 YYDKDF (reference sequence). The CDR3 is made up of 16 amino acids.

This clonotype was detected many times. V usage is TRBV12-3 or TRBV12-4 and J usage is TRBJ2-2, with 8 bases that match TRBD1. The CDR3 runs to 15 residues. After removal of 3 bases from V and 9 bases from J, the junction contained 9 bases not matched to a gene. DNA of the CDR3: TGTGCCAGCAGTTTGGCAGGGGGCAGGACCCGGGAGCTGTTTTTT. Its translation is CASSLAGGRTRELFF.

The DNA for the CDR3 is TGCAGTGCCCCCCCGCAGGGCGGGAGAAATGAGCAGTTCTTC. As protein: CSAPPQGGRNEQFF. The chain links TRBV20-1 to TRBJ2-1; the match to TRBD2 covers 7 bases. CDR3 size: 14 residues. V was clipped by 6 bases and J by 7 bases; unmatched bases: 12. The germline V gene encodes CDR1 DFQATT and CDR2 SNEGSKA (reference sequence).

CDR3 in amino acids: CASSYGSEIGETQYF. The CDR3 bases are TGTGCCAGCAGTTACGGCAGCGAGATAGGGGAGACCCAGTACTTC. The rearrangement links TRBV12-3 or TRBV12-4 to TRBJ2-5; D is ambiguous. V was cut by 4 bases and J by 5 bases, with 17 bases left in between. This CDR3 region has 15 residues.

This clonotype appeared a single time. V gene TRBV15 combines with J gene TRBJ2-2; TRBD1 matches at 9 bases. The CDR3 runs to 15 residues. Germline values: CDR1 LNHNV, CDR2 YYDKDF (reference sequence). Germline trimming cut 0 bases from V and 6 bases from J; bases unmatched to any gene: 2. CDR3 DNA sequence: TGTGCCACCAGCAGAGAGACAGGGGGTTCCGGGGAGCTGTTTTTT. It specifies CATSRETGGSGELFF.